This is a list of T cell receptor beta chains from one sample in a study of cytomegalovirus exposure and HLA in healthy donors. The table came from immunoSEQ multiplex PCR; TCRdb's copy has only in-frame clones and leaves some out. The table has a few hundred thousand clones, around 81% seen once. The sample consisted of PBMCs. These receptors were obtained from a woman aged 55 to 70 in good health and CMV-seropositive. Both conserved end residues are part of each CDR3. Each record gives: clone size, D gene, V gene, CDR3 length, J gene, CDR3 protein, CDR3 DNA. D genes are given only for firm matches. Some rows have no size entry. The others give once, few or many, or a class for an expanded clone.

.	TRBD1	TRBV4-1	14	TRBJ1-1	CASSLQGTGTEAFF	TGCGCCAGCAGCTTACAGGGGACGGGAACTGAAGCTTTCTTT
.	.	TRBV6-1	14	TRBJ2-5	CASSPRGAEETQYF	TGTGCCAGCAGCCCCCGGGGGGCAGAAGAGACCCAGTACTTC
.	.	TRBV9	15	TRBJ2-7	CASSVGVGLEYEQYF	TGTGCCAGCAGCGTAGGTGTGGGACTGGAATACGAGCAGTACTTC
.	TRBD2	TRBV19	16	TRBJ2-3	CASSTRTSGSVDTQYF	TGTGCCAGTAGTACTCGGACTAGCGGGAGTGTAGATACGCAGTATTTT
.	.	TRBV29-1	18	TRBJ2-6	CSVSLGLVMKSGANVLTF	TGCAGCGTCTCCCTGGGGCTAGTTATGAAGTCTGGGGCCAACGTCCTGACTTTC
.	.	TRBV9	16	TRBJ2-5	CASSSSYWAGRETQYF	TGTGCCAGCAGCTCATCCTATTGGGCGGGGAGAGAGACCCAGTACTTC
.	TRBD1	TRBV19	14	TRBJ2-4	CASSRSGTGTLQYF	TGTGCCAGTAGTCGATCCGGGACAGGGACGCTTCAGTACTTC
.	.	TRBV6-5	15	TRBJ1-1	CASSYSGAANTEAFF	TGTGCCAGCAGTTACTCTGGGGCAGCGAACACTGAAGCTTTCTTT
.	TRBD1	TRBV5-4	13	TRBJ1-2	CASSIPGQYGYTF	TGTGCCAGCAGCATTCCGGGACAGTATGGCTACACCTTC
.	.	TRBV2	13	TRBJ1-4	CASSDGWRGRLFF	TGTGCCAGCAGTGATGGGTGGCGGGGGAGACTGTTTTTT
.	TRBD1	TRBV7-2	15	TRBJ1-2	CASSLGGAGGEDYTF	TGTGCCAGCAGCTTAGGGGGGGCAGGGGGAGAGGACTACACCTTC
once	TRBD1	TRBV10-3	14	TRBJ1-5	CAIADRDSNQPQHF	TGTGCCATAGCAGACAGGGATAGCAATCAGCCCCAGCATTTT
.	.	TRBV5-1	12	TRBJ1-1	CASSLADTEAFF	TGCGCCAGCAGCTTGGCAGATACTGAAGCTTTCTTT
.	TRBD2	TRBV28	17	TRBJ2-2	CASRNIAGVGNTGELFF	TGTGCCAGCAGGAACATAGCGGGAGTAGGGAACACCGGGGAGCTGTTTTTT
.	.	TRBV28	14	TRBJ1-5	CASSLGSGHQPQHF	TGTGCCAGCAGTTTGGGCAGTGGGCATCAGCCCCAGCATTTT
.	.	TRBV7-9	12	TRBJ1-1	CASSQANTEAFF	TGTGCCAGCAGCCAGGCGAACACTGAAGCTTTCTTT
once	.	TRBV4-1	16	TRBJ1-6	CASSQVFQGLGSPLHF	TGCGCCAGCAGCCAAGTGTTTCAGGGTTTAGGTTCACCCCTCCACTTT
.	.	TRBV4-2	15	TRBJ2-2	CASSRGETDTGELFF	TGTGCCAGCAGCCGGGGGGAGACGGACACCGGGGAGCTGTTTTTT
.	TRBD1	TRBV5-1	16	TRBJ2-1	CASSRYRGMGYNEQFF	TGCGCCAGCAGCAGATACAGGGGTATGGGTTACAATGAGCAGTTCTTC
.	TRBD2	TRBV5-1	14	TRBJ2-7	CASSLAGSSYEQYF	TGCGCCAGCAGCTTAGCGGGAAGCTCCTACGAGCAGTACTTC
.	TRBD2	TRBV12-5	13	TRBJ2-7	CASGRSAGDEQYF	TGTGCTAGTGGCCGTTCAGCGGGAGACGAGCAGTACTTC
.	TRBD1	TRBV4-2	15	TRBJ1-1	CASSQREGTGYGAFF	TGTGCCAGCAGCCAAAGAGAGGGGACAGGCTACGGGGCTTTCTTT
few	.	TRBV5-6	16	TRBJ1-1	CASSLWEAQGVTEAFF	TGTGCCAGCAGCTTGTGGGAGGCCCAGGGTGTCACTGAAGCTTTCTTT
.	.	TRBV5-1	16	TRBJ1-5	CASSPGLREGNQPQHF	TGCGCCAGCAGCCCGGGACTTAGGGAGGGCAATCAGCCCCAGCATTTT
once	TRBD1	TRBV7-9	11	TRBJ2-1	CSSSLRQGRFF	TGTTCCAGCAGCCTTCGACAGGGACGGTTCTTC
.	TRBD1	TRBV2	17	TRBJ1-5	CASSDPTGADSNQPQHF	TGTGCCAGCAGTGACCCTACAGGGGCGGATAGCAATCAGCCCCAGCATTTT
.	TRBD1	TRBV2	15	TRBJ1-5	CASSAGDRGNQPQHF	TGTGCCAGCAGCGCCGGGGACAGGGGCAATCAGCCCCAGCATTTT
.	TRBD1	TRBV18	14	TRBJ1-2	CASSLSTGFGGYTF	TGTGCCAGCTCACTTTCGACAGGGTTTGGTGGCTACACCTTC
.	TRBD2	TRBV2	14	TRBJ2-5	CASSGLAGVETQYF	TGTGCCAGCAGTGGACTAGCGGGGGTTGAGACCCAGTACTTC
.	.	TRBV6-1	12	TRBJ2-7	CASSQGSYEQYF	TGTGCCAGCTCACAGGGCTCCTACGAGCAGTACTTC
.	TRBD2	TRBV9	16	TRBJ2-7	CASSPTPGLAGYEQYF	TGTGCCAGCAGCCCCACCCCGGGACTAGCGGGATACGAGCAGTACTTC
.	TRBD2	TRBV7-3	15	TRBJ2-2	CASSLGTSGRRELFF	TGTGCCAGCAGCTTAGGGACTAGCGGGAGAAGGGAGCTGTTTTTT
.	.	TRBV6-8	15	TRBJ2-3	CATLLPGLGTDTQYF	TGTGCCACGCTCTTACCGGGACTCGGCACAGATACGCAGTATTTT
.	.	TRBV18	13	TRBJ2-7	CASSPRGAYEQYF	TGTGCCAGCTCACCACGGGGGGCCTACGAGCAGTACTTC
.	TRBD2	TRBV5-1	14	TRBJ2-5	CASRGLAGSETQYF	TGCGCCAGCAGGGGGCTAGCGGGATCAGAGACCCAGTACTTC
.	.	TRBV6-1	17	TRBJ1-4	CASSEPTGGKIGGKLFF	TGTGCCAGCAGTGAACCAACCGGGGGGAAAATCGGGGGAAAACTGTTTTTT
.	TRBD2	TRBV6-6	13	TRBJ2-7	CASVAGGGNEQYF	TGTGCCAGCGTAGCGGGAGGGGGGAACGAGCAGTACTTC
.	.	TRBV5-1	13	TRBJ2-3	CASSLVATDTQYF	TGTGCCAGCAGCTTGGTGGCCACAGATACGCAGTATTTT
.	.	TRBV5-1	14	TRBJ2-3	CASQTGTSTDTQYF	TGCGCCAGCCAGACCGGGACAAGCACAGATACGCAGTATTTT
once	.	TRBV7-3	15	TRBJ2-3	CASSRLARGTDTQYF	TGTGCCAGCAGCCGTCTAGCACGGGGCACAGATACGCAGTATTTT
once	.	TRBV10-3	14	TRBJ2-1	CAISEGGGAGEQFF	TGTGCCATCAGTGAAGGAGGGGGGGCGGGTGAGCAGTTCTTC
.	.	TRBV18	13	TRBJ2-5	CASSPRSEETQYF	TGTGCCAGCTCACCACGTTCTGAAGAGACCCAGTACTTC
.	TRBD1	TRBV29-1	13	TRBJ1-5	CSVSGTGNQPQHF	TGCAGCGTCTCTGGGACAGGGAATCAGCCCCAGCATTTT
.	TRBD1	TRBV30	16	TRBJ2-7	CAWSVLDRGRSYEQYF	TGTGCCTGGAGTGTCCTGGACAGGGGGCGAAGTTACGAGCAGTACTTC
.	TRBD2	TRBV7-6	15	TRBJ2-3	CASSPSGYKGDTQYF	TGTGCCAGCAGCCCTAGCGGGTATAAGGGAGATACGCAGTATTTT
few	.	TRBV7-9	11	TRBJ2-7	CASSLQVEQYF	TGTGCCAGCAGCTTACAGGTGGAGCAGTACTTC
.	.	TRBV18	16	TRBJ1-3	CASSRAGAHSGNTIYF	TGTGCCAGCTCACGGGCAGGCGCCCACTCTGGAAACACCATATATTTT
.	.	TRBV6-5	15	TRBJ1-5	CASSPWQGSNQPQHF	TGTGCCAGCAGCCCGTGGCAGGGGAGCAATCAGCCCCAGCATTTT
.	.	TRBV29-1	11	TRBJ2-7	CSASDSYEQYF	TGCAGCGCCTCTGACAGCTACGAGCAGTACTTC
once	.	TRBV30	11	TRBJ2-1	CAWSVLYEQFF	TGTGCCTGGAGTGTACTTTATGAGCAGTTCTTC
few	TRBD1	TRBV27	15	TRBJ2-1	CASTQGDRSYNEQFF	TGTGCCAGCACCCAGGGGGACAGGAGCTACAATGAGCAGTTCTTC